These 26 T cell receptor beta chains originate from one sample sequenced in a study of T cell changes during pregnancy in multiple sclerosis. Clones were sequenced by immunoSEQ multiplex PCR, and TCRdb holds only the in-frame ones, with some missing. The sample lists roughly 35,000 clones, over 75% occurring once. The starting material was CD8+ T cells from peripheral blood mononuclear cells, obtained before pregnancy. These receptors were taken from a female donor with multiple sclerosis, enrolled in a pregnancy study.

This clone was seen once. The CDR3 sequence: CASSPGTGGMANEKLFF. CDR3 DNA: TGTGCCAGCAGCCCCGGGACAGGGGGCATGGCTAATGAAAAACTGTTTTTT. The chain links TRBV5-6 to TRBJ1-4; 12 nucleotides match TRBD1. Germline values: CDR1 SGHDT, CDR2 YYEEEE. The CDR3 has 17 residues. Trimming cost V 4 bases and J 3 bases; bases outside gene matches: 7.

The rearrangement joins TRBV6-6 to TRBJ2-7, with TRBD2 matching 12 bases. V lost 5 bases, J lost 0 bases, and 5 bases stayed unmatched. The CDR3 contains 16 residues. Per the germline V gene, CDR1 is MNHNY and CDR2 is SVGAGI (reference sequence). The CDR3 loop reads CASSRTSGTSSYEQYF. In DNA form, the CDR3 reads TGTGCCAGCAGTAGGACTAGCGGGACCTCCTCCTACGAGCAGTACTTC.

V gene TRBV4-2 combines with J gene TRBJ2-7, with 7 positions matching TRBD1. Germline CDR1 is LGHNA and CDR2 is YNFKEQ. The CDR3 totals 17 residues. Germline trimming cut 5 bases from V and 1 base from J; bases unmatched to any gene: 14. CDR3: CASSGQNRGSLSYEQYF. DNA for the CDR3: TGTGCCAGCAGCGGTCAGAACAGGGGTTCTTTGTCCTACGAGCAGTACTTC.

This chain uses TRBV5-4 with TRBJ1-1; the D is unclear. The CDR3 runs to 14 residues. V was clipped by 4 bases and J by 1 base, with 11 bases between them. CDR1 and CDR2 (germline): SGHNT, YYREEE (reference sequence). DNA of the CDR3: TGTGCCAGCAGCCGATTACGGGGGAACACTGAAGCTTTCTTT. Amino acids: CASSRLRGNTEAFF.

The J gene is TRBJ2-7, the V gene TRBV30; D perhaps matches TRBD1 (6 bases). The CDR3 loop spans 12 amino acids. CDR1 is GTSNPN and CDR2 is SVGIG in the germline V gene (reference sequence). Trimming took off 1 base at V and 6 bases at J, with 10 bases between the two ends. CDR3 nucleotides: TGTGCCTGGAGTGAGACAGGTGTCGAGCAGTACTTC. Protein: CAWSETGVEQYF.

A remark on this clone: Different DNA sequences within this sample yield the same CDR3. This chain connects TRBV29-1 to TRBJ2-7, with TRBD2 as a possible D gene (5 bases). Per germline, CDR1 SQVTM and CDR2 ANQGSEA. With 0 bases removed from V and 3 bases from J, the gap between germline ends came to 6 bases. The CDR3 has 12 residues. The CDR3 DNA reads as TGCAGCGTTGAAGAACGGGACTACGAGCAGTACTTC. It translates to CSVEERDYEQYF.

J is TRBJ1-4 and V is TRBV27; D gene unclear. The CDR3 sequence is 13 residues long. The V and J ends lost 4 bases and 8 bases respectively, with 11 bases between them. Germline V lookup: CDR1 MNHEY, CDR2 SMNVEV (reference sequence). CDR3 residues: CASSSFSREKLFF. For the CDR3, the DNA is TGTGCCAGCAGTTCTTTTTCGAGGGAAAAACTGTTTTTT. Filled out from reference TRBV27 and TRBJ1-4, the complete variable domain reads EAQVTQNPRYLITVTGKKLTVTCSQNMNHEYMSWYRQDPGLGLRQIYYSMNVEVTDKGDVPEGYKVSRKEKRNFPLILESPSPNQTSLYFCASSSFSREKLFFGSGTQLSVL.

The genes are TRBV18 and TRBJ2-1, with 15 nucleotides matching TRBD2. Germline lookup yields CDR1 KGHSH and CDR2 LQKENI. Germline trimming cut 8 bases from V and 5 bases from J; bases unmatched to any gene: 16. The length of the CDR3 is 19 residues. The CDR3 loop reads CASLSTTSGTSGRHNEQFF. DNA of the CDR3: TGTGCCAGCCTATCTACCACTTCAGGGACTAGCGGGAGGCACAATGAGCAGTTCTTC. The entire variable domain, with the rest obtained from reference TRBV18 and TRBJ2-1, is as follows: NAGVMQNPRHLVRRRGQEARLRCSPMKGHSHVYWYRQLPEEGLKFMVYLQKENIIDESGMPKERFSAEFPKEGPSILRIQQVVRGDSAAYFCASLSTTSGTSGRHNEQFFGPGTRLTVL.

This clone was counted a single time. This chain links TRBV27 with TRBJ2-7; a possible D gene is TRBD1 (6 bases). The CDR3 sequence is 15 residues long. The V end was cut by 2 bases, the J end by 2 bases, with 13 bases between. CDR1 is MNHEY and CDR2 is SMNVEV in the germline V gene (reference sequence). The CDR3 protein is CASSLAPGAPYEQYF. The CDR3 nucleotides are TGTGCCAGCAGTTTAGCCCCAGGGGCCCCCTACGAGCAGTACTTC.

The rearrangement joins TRBV7-8 to TRBJ2-7, with 7 bases identical to TRBD1. The ends lost 2 bases at V and 2 bases at J; junction bases unmatched: 3. The CDR3 covers 14 residues. Germline V CDR1 and CDR2: SGHVS, FQNEAQ. The CDR3 loop is CASSLTGQAYEQYF. The CDR3 DNA reads TGTGCCAGCAGCTTAACCGGACAGGCCTACGAGCAGTACTTC.

The chain uses TRBV18 and TRBJ2-1, with 7 nucleotides matching TRBD2. With V trimmed by 5 bases and J by 2 bases, 24 bases remained unmatched. The CDR3 has 21 residues. Germline CDR1 reads KGHSH; CDR2 reads LQKENI. The DNA of the CDR3 is TGTGCCAGCTCATGGCCAATGGATGCGGGGGTCCCGCGATTTACCTACAATGAGCAGTTCTTC. It is translated as CASSWPMDAGVPRFTYNEQFF.

This chain connects TRBV9 to TRBJ2-5; 9 nucleotides align to TRBD2. CDR3 size: 15 residues. V was pared by 0 bases and J by 5 bases, with 5 bases of the junction left unmatched. CDR1 is SGDLS, CDR2 YYNGEE, per germline. CDR3: CASSVVASGVETQYF. For the CDR3, the DNA is TGTGCCAGCAGCGTAGTGGCTAGCGGGGTTGAGACCCAGTACTTC.

The chain's CDR3 is CASSSPPGLAGGYNEQFF. DNA of the CDR3: TGCGCCAGCAGCTCCCCACCGGGACTAGCGGGAGGTTACAATGAGCAGTTCTTC. The chain links TRBV5-1 to TRBJ2-1; 15 bases agree with TRBD2. V shed 3 bases, J shed 4 bases, and the junction held 8 bases outside the gene matches. Germline V lookup: CDR1 SGHRS, CDR2 YFSETQ. The CDR3 loop spans 18 amino acids.

This sequence joins TRBV6-5 and TRBJ2-5; maybe TRBD2 (5 bases). Trimming cost V 5 bases and J 5 bases, with 15 bases left between them. The CDR3 is made up of 14 amino acids. Germline V CDR1 and CDR2: MNHEY, SVGAGI. In DNA, the CDR3 is TGTGCCAGCAGTGTCCAAGGGTGGGAGGAGACCCAGTACTTC. This gives the protein CASSVQGWEETQYF.

V gene TRBV7-2 combines with J gene TRBJ1-3; perhaps TRBD1 as D (5 bases). The V and J ends lost 2 bases and 4 bases respectively, with 12 bases between them. The CDR3 covers 15 residues. Germline lookup yields CDR1 SGHTA and CDR2 FQGNSA. Here the CDR3 reads CASSLRGTPGNTIYF. The CDR3 DNA reads TGTGCCAGCAGCTTAAGGGGAACGCCGGGAAACACCATATATTTT.

The chain is built from TRBV28 and TRBJ2-4; 9 nucleotides line up with TRBD2. Trimming took 2 bases from V and 3 from J; bases not matched to a gene: 11. CDR3 size: 18 residues. CDR1 is MDHEN and CDR2 is SYDVKM in the germline V gene. The CDR3 loop reads CASSLDLREGLVKNIQYF. The CDR3 region has the DNA TGTGCCAGCAGTTTAGATCTGCGGGAGGGACTCGTCAAAAACATTCAGTACTTC.

This chain connects TRBV9 to TRBJ1-1; maybe TRBD1 (6 bases). Germline V gene data show CDR1 as SGDLS and CDR2 as YYNGEE. Trimming cost V 4 bases and J 4 bases, with 11 bases left between them. The CDR3 runs to 13 residues. DNA for the CDR3: TGTGCCAGCAGCTTAGGGGGGGGCACTGAAGCTTTCTTT. Amino acids: CASSLGGGTEAFF.

The rearrangement uses TRBV2 and TRBJ1-1, with 7 nucleotides matching TRBD1. V was clipped by 6 bases and J by 2 bases; unmatched bases: 12. The germline CDR1 and CDR2 sequences are SNHLY and FYNNEI. The CDR3 sequence is 16 residues long. Written as DNA, the CDR3 is TGTGCCAGCAGACTTGCCCAGGGGGGACCAAACACTGAAGCTTTCTTT. This encodes CASRLAQGGPNTEAFF.

The rearrangement uses TRBV6-1 and TRBJ2-7; D call uncertain. Per germline, CDR1 MNHNS and CDR2 SASEGT. V lost 7 bases and J 7 bases, leaving 11 bases between the germline ends. The CDR3 runs 11 residues. CDR3 in DNA: TGTGCCAGCAAGATGTCCGGGGAGCAGTACTTC. This encodes CASKMSGEQYF.

This clone has a single count. This chain connects TRBV29-1 to TRBJ2-1; 13 nucleotides agree with TRBD2. The CDR3 has 15 residues. Trimming took 4 bases from V and 7 from J; bases not matched to a gene: 7. CDR1 is SQVTM, CDR2 ANQGSEA, per germline. CDR3 coding DNA: TGCAGCGTTGGGAGGACTAGCGGGAGAGCTAATGAGCAGTTCTTC. Amino acids: CSVGRTSGRANEQFF.

The chain uses TRBV5-1 and TRBJ1-1, with D maybe TRBD1 (6 bases). The V gene's germline CDR1 is SGHRS and CDR2 YFSETQ. The V gene lost 4 bases and the J gene lost 4 bases, with 17 bases spanning the gap. The CDR3 runs to 15 residues. The DNA for the CDR3 is TGCGCCAGCAGCCCCGCGAGGGGGATCAGCACTGAAGCTTTCTTT. It specifies CASSPARGISTEAFF. Full variable domain (rest looked up from reference TRBV5-1 and TRBJ1-1): KAGVTQTPRYLIKTRGQQVTLSCSPISGHRSVSWYQQTPGQGLQFLFEYFSETQRNKGNFPGRFSGRQFSNSRSEMNVSTLELGDSALYLCASSPARGISTEAFFGQGTRLTVV.

The V and J genes are TRBV6-1 and TRBJ2-7; D possibly corresponds to TRBD1 (5 bases). The germline V gene encodes CDR1 MNHNS and CDR2 SASEGT. This CDR3 has 12 amino acids. Trimming shortened V by 3 bases and J by 6 bases, and 9 bases separated the two germline ends. CDR3 coding DNA: TGTGCCAGCAGTGAGTTCAGGGTCGAGCAGTACTTC. It codes for CASSEFRVEQYF.

This clone was counted a few times. The chain joins TRBV14 to TRBJ2-7; the match to TRBD1 covers 7 bases. V lost 5 bases, J lost 3 bases, and 10 bases stayed unmatched. The CDR3 loop spans 15 amino acids. Germline values: CDR1 SGHDN, CDR2 FVKESK. DNA of the CDR3: TGTGCCAGCAGCTCCGACAGGGTTGAGTTCTACGAGCAGTACTTC. Translation gives CASSSDRVEFYEQYF.

The CDR3 loop reads CASSGGSLVAEAFF. In DNA form, the CDR3 reads TGTGCCAGCAGCGGCGGGAGTTTGGTAGCTGAAGCTTTCTTT. V gene TRBV9 combines with J gene TRBJ1-1; D unresolved. Germline loops: CDR1 SGDLS, CDR2 YYNGEE. Trimming left V 3 bases short and J 6 bases short, with 15 bases between. The CDR3 length is 14 residues.

Written as DNA, the CDR3 is TGTGCCAGCAGTGAACTACTAGCGGGAGCAGGGGTCCCTATGGATACGCAGTATTTT. Translation gives CASSELLAGAGVPMDTQYF. The chain joins TRBV2 to TRBJ2-3; TRBD2 agrees at 11 bases. Germline V lookup: CDR1 SNHLY, CDR2 FYNNEI. Trimming at V came to 2 bases and at J to 6 bases, leaving 16 bases not matched to a gene. This CDR3 is built from 19 residues. The whole variable domain, remainder taken from reference TRBV2 and TRBJ2-3, is EPEVTQTPSHQVTQMGQEVILRCVPISNHLYFYWYRQILGQKVEFLVSFYNNEISEKSEIFDDQFSVERPDGSNFTLKIRSTKLEDSAMYFCASSELLAGAGVPMDTQYFGPGTRLTVL.

The rearrangement joins TRBV2 to TRBJ2-3; possibly TRBD1 for D (5 bases). CDR1 is SNHLY, CDR2 FYNNEI, per germline. The CDR3 totals 15 residues. V lost 10 bases, J lost 2 bases, and 19 bases lay in between. The CDR3 nucleotides read TGTGCCATACGGGCCGAGACAGACTCCACAGATACGCAGTATTTT. This translates into CAIRAETDSTDTQYF.